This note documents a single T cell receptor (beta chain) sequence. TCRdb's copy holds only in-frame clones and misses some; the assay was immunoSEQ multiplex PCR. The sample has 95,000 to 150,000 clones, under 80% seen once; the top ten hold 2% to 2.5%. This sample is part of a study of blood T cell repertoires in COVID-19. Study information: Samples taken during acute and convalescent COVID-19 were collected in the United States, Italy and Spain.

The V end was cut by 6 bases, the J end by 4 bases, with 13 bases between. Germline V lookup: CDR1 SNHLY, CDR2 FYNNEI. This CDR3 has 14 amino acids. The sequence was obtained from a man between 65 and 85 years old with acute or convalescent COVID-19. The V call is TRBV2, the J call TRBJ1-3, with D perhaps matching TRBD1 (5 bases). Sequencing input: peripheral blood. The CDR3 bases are TGTGCCAGCAGGGGCGGGACGACCGGAAACACCATATATTTT. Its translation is CASRGGTTGNTIYF. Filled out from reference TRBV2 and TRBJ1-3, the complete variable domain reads EPEVTQTPSHQVTQMGQEVILRCVPISNHLYFYWYRQILGQKVEFLVSFYNNEISEKSEIFDDQFSVERPDGSNFTLKIRSTKLEDSAMYFCASRGGTTGNTIYFGEGSWLTVV.